These T cell receptor beta chains were read from a single sample in a study of CD8+CD57+ T cells in acquired aplastic anemia. TCRdb used MiXCR to reprocess the reads, holding one entry per CDR3 protein. The data contain 50,000 or so distinct CDR3 sequences, about 56% of them singletons. The material sequenced was sorted CD4+, CD8+, or CD8+CD57+ T cells (not recorded which) from PBMCs. These receptors were obtained from a human donor with aplastic anemia. Both conserved end residues are part of each CDR3. The D gene is left open where the match is weak. Clone size appears in some rows only: once, few, many, or a class for an expanded clone.

d_call j_call v_call clone_size cdr3_nt cdr3_aa
TRBD1 TRBJ1-3 TRBV28 many TGTGCCAGCAGTTTATACCAATACCGGGACAGGGGTGGGACCATATATTTT CASSLYQYRDRGGTIYF
TRBD2 TRBJ2-3 TRBV19 - TGTGCCAGTAGTATAGATGAGCTAGCGGGGGCAGATACGCAGTATTTT CASSIDELAGADTQYF
- TRBJ2-7 TRBV6-1 many TGTGCCAGCAGGGTAGGGAATTCCTACGAGCAGTACTTC CASRVGNSYEQYF
- TRBJ1-1 TRBV7-3 many TGTGCCAGCAGCTGTAATAGAGCTCCCCTCGAAGCTTTCTTT CASSCNRAPLEAFF
- TRBJ1-5 TRBV5-6 many TGTGCCAGCAGCTCAGGATCTCAGCCCCAGCATTTT CASSSGSQPQHF
- TRBJ2-7 TRBV7-9 - TGTGCCAGCAGCTTTCGAGCCTTATCGGACGAGCAGTACTTC CASSFRALSDEQYF
- TRBJ2-7 TRBV6-1 - TGTGCCAGCAAAGTACAGGGATCCTACGAGCAGTACTTC CASKVQGSYEQYF
TRBD1 TRBJ2-1 TRBV20-1 few TGCAGTGCTAGAGGACAGGGAGAGTGGAATGAGCAGTTCTTC CSARGQGEWNEQFF
- TRBJ1-5 TRBV10-3 once TGTGCCATCAGTGTCACACAGGATCAGCCCCAGCATTTT CAISVTQDQPQHF
- TRBJ2-7 TRBV19 - TGTGCCGGTAGCTTGGACAGCGCCTATGAGCAGTACTTC CAGSLDSAYEQYF
- TRBJ2-1 TRBV20-1 medium-sized TGCAGTGCTAGCTTTGACAATGAGCAGTTCTTC CSASFDNEQFF
- TRBJ1-6 TRBV7-8 - TGTGCCAGCAGCTTAGTATCCGGGGACTCCTATAATTCACCCCTCCACTTT CASSLVSGDSYNSPLHF
TRBD2 TRBJ2-7 TRBV11-2 - TGTGCCAGCAGCTTAGAACTAGCGGGGGGGCCGTCTCGCGAGCAGTACTTC CASSLELAGGPSREQYF
TRBD1 TRBJ2-7 TRBV7-2 - TGTGCCAGCAGCCGGACAGGGAACTACGAGCAGTACTTC CASSRTGNYEQYF
- TRBJ1-1 TRBV29-1 few TGCAGCGTTGATTGGGGGGACACTGAAGCTTTCTTT CSVDWGDTEAFF
- TRBJ1-6 TRBV20-1 - TGCAGTGCCAGCGTCACCTCCTATAATTCACCCCTCCACTTT CSASVTSYNSPLHF
TRBD1 TRBJ1-2 TRBV10-2 - TGCGCCAGCAGTGAGTCGGGAGGGGGCGACTATGGCTACACCTTC CASSESGGGDYGYTF
TRBD2 TRBJ2-1 TRBV12-3/TRBV12-4 - TGTGCCAGCAGTAGGACTAGCGGGGGGGTTGATGAGCAGTTCTTC CASSRTSGGVDEQFF
- TRBJ1-2 TRBV15 few TGTGCCACCAGCAGCCGACAAGCCTATGGCTACACCTTC CATSSRQAYGYTF
TRBD1 TRBJ2-7 TRBV29-1 medium-sized TGCAGCTACCGGACAGGGAGCTCCTACGAGCAGTACTTC CSYRTGSSYEQYF
- TRBJ1-6 TRBV7-9 - TGTGCCAGCAGCTGGCCGGCAACCCCTAATTCACCCCTCCACTTT CASSWPATPNSPLHF
TRBD1 TRBJ2-7 TRBV2 - TGTGCCAGCAGTTTGGACAGGGAATCCTACGAGCAGTACTTC CASSLDRESYEQYF
- TRBJ2-3 TRBV9 few TGTGCCAGCAGCTCCCAATTGGTGAGCACAGATACGCAGTATTTT CASSSQLVSTDTQYF
- TRBJ1-2 TRBV2 - TGTGCCAGCAAAGGGTCAGCAACCCTCTATGGCTACACCTTC CASKGSATLYGYTF
- TRBJ1-4 TRBV15 - TGTGCCACCAGCGGGCGAGGGGGGGATAATGAAAAACTGTTTTTT CATSGRGGDNEKLFF
- TRBJ2-1 TRBV9 - TGTGCCAGCAGTTTGGGACGGTCGCAGTTCTTC CASSLGRSQFF
- TRBJ2-5 TRBV15 - TGTGCCACCAGCAGAGATAGCGAGACCCAGTACTTC CATSRDSETQYF
- TRBJ1-4 TRBV15 - TGTGCCACCGGCAGGGGTACCGAAAAACTGTTTTTT CATGRGTEKLFF
- TRBJ2-3 TRBV5-1 - TGCGCCAGCAGCTTGAGGCCAGGGAGCACAGATACGCAGTATTTT CASSLRPGSTDTQYF
TRBD2 TRBJ2-1 TRBV24-1 - TGTGCCACCAGTGATAATGCGGGGGTTGAGCAGTTCTTC CATSDNAGVEQFF
TRBD1 TRBJ2-1 TRBV10-2 once TGCGCCAGCCTTGACAGGGCCCGTTCCTACAATGAGCAGTTCTTC CASLDRARSYNEQFF
- TRBJ2-2 TRBV29-1 - TGCAGCGTCCAAGTAGGGGAAACCACCGGGGAGCTGTTTTTT CSVQVGETTGELFF
- TRBJ1-2 TRBV2 - TGTGCCAGCACCGCGACAGATTATGGCTACACCTTC CASTATDYGYTF
- TRBJ1-1 TRBV7-8 - TGTGCCAGCAGGCACTCAGGGACAGAAGCTTTCTTT CASRHSGTEAFF
- TRBJ1-6 TRBV7-9 once TGTGCCAGCAGCCGGGGACACAGTCCCTCACCCCTCCACTTT CASSRGHSPSPLHF
- TRBJ2-1 TRBV19 - TGTGCCAGTAGTATATCGGCTAACAACTACAATGAGCAGTTCTTC CASSISANNYNEQFF
- TRBJ1-5 TRBV7-9 - TGTGCCAGCAGCGAACCGGGGGGGGACATGCATTTT CASSEPGGDMHF
TRBD1 TRBJ1-1 TRBV13 many TGTGCCAGCAGCTCGGGACAGGGAGTTTACACTGAAGCTTTCTTT CASSSGQGVYTEAFF
- TRBJ1-1 TRBV5-1 many TGCGCCAGCAGCTTTCGGGGAGGAATGGAAGCTTTCTTT CASSFRGGMEAFF
- TRBJ1-3 TRBV12-3/TRBV12-4 - TGTGCCAGCAGTTTCGGGAGGAACACCATATATTTT CASSFGRNTIYF
- TRBJ1-3 TRBV19 medium-sized TGTGCCAGTAGTATGGGCTCTGGAAACACCATATATTTT CASSMGSGNTIYF
TRBD1 TRBJ1-4 TRBV7-8 - TGTGCCAGCAGCTTACCGGAAACAGGGGATCCCAATGAAAAACTGTTTTTT CASSLPETGDPNEKLFF
- TRBJ1-1 TRBV9 many TGTGCCAGCACCACTATTACGAACACTGAAGCTTTCTTT CASTTITNTEAFF
TRBD2 TRBJ2-7 TRBV10-1 - TGCGCCAGCAGTGATGGCGGGGGGGCTTGGTACGAGCAGTACTTC CASSDGGGAWYEQYF
TRBD1 TRBJ1-4 TRBV19 many TGTGCCAGTAGTCCAGACAGGGAGGGGGCAACTAATGAAAAACTGTTTTTT CASSPDREGATNEKLFF
TRBD1 TRBJ1-1 TRBV12-3/TRBV12-4 many TGTGCCAGCAGTTTTAGGACAGGGAGGGATAGCACTGAAGCTTTCTTT CASSFRTGRDSTEAFF
TRBD1 TRBJ2-7 TRBV6-1 many TGTGCCAGCAGTCCCGGGACAGGGATTCCCTACGAGCAGTACTTC CASSPGTGIPYEQYF
- TRBJ2-2 TRBV2 many TGTGCCAGCAGTGAGGTCGGGGAGCTGTTTTTT CASSEVGELFF
TRBD1 TRBJ2-7 TRBV11-2 - TGTGCCAGCAGTTATCGTGGTGGGACAGGGGGCCACGAGCAGTACTTC CASSYRGGTGGHEQYF
- TRBJ1-2 TRBV3-1 - TGTGCCAGCAGCCACCGATCGGGGTATGGCTACACCTTC CASSHRSGYGYTF
TRBD1 TRBJ2-7 TRBV10-3 - TGTGCCATCAGTGGCAGTCCGGGACAGGAGACCTCCTACGAGCAGTACTTC CAISGSPGQETSYEQYF
TRBD2 TRBJ2-1 TRBV15 - TGTGCCACCAGCAGCGGGAGGGGGCAGTTCTTC CATSSGRGQFF
- TRBJ1-1 TRBV20-1 many TGCAGTGCTATACCGCTGGGGGGAGGCGACACTGAAGCTTTCTTT CSAIPLGGGDTEAFF
- TRBJ1-6 TRBV5-1 many TGCGCCAGCAGCGGGGGACCGTTAGACTCCTATAATTCACCCCTCCACTTT CASSGGPLDSYNSPLHF
- TRBJ2-5 TRBV11-3 - TGTGCCAGCAGCCTAGGGGAGAGGACAATTCGGGAAGAGACCCAGTACTTC CASSLGERTIREETQYF
- TRBJ1-1 TRBV2 many TGTGCCATCCTAGTAAACGGGGCCGGCACTGAAGCTTTCTTT CAILVNGAGTEAFF
TRBD1 TRBJ1-6 TRBV19 - TGTGCCAGTAGTACGAGCCGGGACAGGTTATCACCCCTCCACTTT CASSTSRDRLSPLHF
- TRBJ1-6 TRBV19 - TGTGCCAGTAACTCAGTTTTGTCACCCCTCCACTTT CASNSVLSPLHF
- TRBJ1-2 TRBV5-4 many TGTGCCAGCAGCTTTTTTGGGGGGAGCTATGGCTACACCTTC CASSFFGGSYGYTF